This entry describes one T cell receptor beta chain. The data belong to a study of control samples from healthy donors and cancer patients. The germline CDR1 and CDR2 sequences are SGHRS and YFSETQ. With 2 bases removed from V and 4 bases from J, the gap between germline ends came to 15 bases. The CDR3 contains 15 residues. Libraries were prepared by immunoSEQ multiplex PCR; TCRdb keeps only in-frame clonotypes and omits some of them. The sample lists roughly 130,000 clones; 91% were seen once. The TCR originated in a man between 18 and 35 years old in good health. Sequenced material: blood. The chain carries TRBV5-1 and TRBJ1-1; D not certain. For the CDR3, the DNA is TGCGCCAGCAGCTTTTCTACGGGCCCGATCACTGAAGCTTTCTTT. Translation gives CASSFSTGPITEAFF. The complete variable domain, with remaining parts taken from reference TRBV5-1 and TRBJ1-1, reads KAGVTQTPRYLIKTRGQQVTLSCSPISGHRSVSWYQQTPGQGLQFLFEYFSETQRNKGNFPGRFSGRQFSNSRSEMNVSTLELGDSALYLCASSFSTGPITEAFFGQGTRLTVV.